The table lists the clone carrying this T cell receptor beta chain with a few counts. Antigen unknown. This sample is drawn from a study of Graves' ophthalmopathy and Graves' hyperthyroidism. General study findings and limits: Blood was where most expanded thyroid clonotypes above 0.001 frequency also turned up. Ophthalmopathy progression cases were predicted by the model with 70.59% sensitivity and approximately 74% specificity.

Excluded: other autoimmune disease, uncontrolled infection, pregnancy or lactation. The CDR3 length is 14 residues. Trimming removed 11 bases at V and 5 bases at J, with 18 bases between. The germline CDR1 and CDR2 sequences are KGHDR and SFDVKD. From RNA, the CDR3 regions of TCR beta chains were amplified and sequenced. The workflow started with a first-round RT-PCR run with HTBI primers and then moved on to a second-round multiplex PCR. MiXCR was run by TCRdb on the multiplex PCR reads, yielding one entry per CDR3 protein. The sample has about 740,000 distinct CDR3 sequences; 40% are singletons. This sequence joins TRBV24-1 and TRBJ1-5; D possibly corresponds to TRBD1 (6 bases). The clonotype comes from an adult man with Graves' ophthalmopathy. The sequenced material came from peripheral blood. This chain's CDR3 is CASRQGWMDQPQHF. CDR3 DNA sequence: TGTGCCAGCAGGCAGGGGTGGATGGATCAGCCCCAGCATTTT.